The 20 T cell receptor beta chains in this list originate from one sample, sequenced in a study of beta chain features in type 1 diabetes. Every bit of the isolated RNA underwent reverse transcription, so sequencing read expressed TCRB transcripts. Measured with immunoSEQ multiplex PCR; TCRdb has only the in-frame clones, and not every one. In the table there are under 950,000 clones, roughly a sixth of which are singletons. The sequenced sample was naive CD4+ T cells from blood. These receptors were obtained from a woman in her late teens or twenties in good health.

The chain employs TRBV5-6 and TRBJ2-5, with a weak D call TRBD2 (6 bases). The germline V and J ends were trimmed by 3 bases and 7 bases, with 16 bases remaining between them. The CDR3 has 14 amino acids. CDR1 is SGHDT and CDR2 is YYEEEE in the germline V gene. CDR3 residues: CASSSWSTGGTQYF. The CDR3 nucleotides read TGTGCCAGCAGCTCGTGGTCGACCGGGGGGACCCAGTACTTC.

This clone was found a few times. The chain uses TRBV6-5 and TRBJ2-7, with TRBD2 matching 8 bases. V lost 0 bases and J lost 3; bases outside the gene matches: 4. Germline loops: CDR1 MNHEY, CDR2 SVGAGI. This CDR3 is built from 15 residues. The CDR3 region has the DNA TGTGCCAGCAGTTACTCGGGCGGGAGGATCTACGAGCAGTACTTC. Its protein is CASSYSGGRIYEQYF.

The chain employs TRBV18 and TRBJ1-5; TRBD1 is a possible D gene (5 bases). This CDR3 has 14 residues. The V gene lost 3 bases and the J gene lost 3 bases, with 9 bases spanning the gap. From germline, CDR1 is KGHSH and CDR2 LQKENI. CDR3 sequence (DNA): TGTGCCAGCTCACCTTCAGGGATCAATCAGCCCCAGCATTTT. Protein sequence: CASSPSGINQPQHF.

The J gene is TRBJ2-3, the V gene TRBV9, with 9 positions matching TRBD2. CDR1 is SGDLS and CDR2 is YYNGEE in the germline V gene. After removal of 0 bases from V and 9 bases from J, the junction contained 8 bases not matched to a gene. This CDR3 region has 15 residues. CDR3 sequence (DNA): TGTGCCAGCAGCGTAGCTAGCGGGGAGTTCACAACGCAGTATTTT. Its translation is CASSVASGEFTTQYF.

This clone was detected only a few times. The chain employs TRBV7-9 and TRBJ2-3; 7 nucleotides align to TRBD2. This CDR3 has 17 residues. Trimming removed 2 bases from V and 2 bases from J; junction bases left unmatched: 10. Germline V CDR1 and CDR2: SEHNR, FQNEAQ (reference sequence). In DNA, the CDR3 is TGTGCCAGCAGCTTATTGATCGCGGGAGACCTCACAGATACGCAGTATTTT. Encoded protein: CASSLLIAGDLTDTQYF.

This clone was counted between two and nine times. The V call is TRBV27, the J call TRBJ2-1; tentative D call: TRBD2 (5 bases). Germline CDR1 reads MNHEY; CDR2 reads SMNVEV (reference sequence). Trimming left V 4 bases short and J 3 bases short, with 19 bases between. The CDR3 sequence is 17 residues long. The CDR3 DNA sequence: TGTGCCAGCAGTTCCTTTCCGCGGGCACTTGGCTACAATGAGCAGTTCTTC. Translated: CASSSFPRALGYNEQFF.

The CDR3 nucleotides read TGCGCCAGCAGCTCTAGCGGAGCGAACACCGGGGAGCTGTTTTTT. Amino acid sequence: CASSSSGANTGELFF. V gene TRBV5-1 combines with J gene TRBJ2-2, with 7 bases fitting TRBD2. Looked up from germline, CDR1 is SGHRS and CDR2 is YFSETQ. Germline trimming cut 3 bases from V and 0 bases from J; bases unmatched to any gene: 2. The CDR3 runs 15 residues.

The chain has TRBV27 and TRBJ2-7, with D unresolved. CDR1 and CDR2 from the germline V gene are MNHEY and SMNVEV (reference sequence). V dropped 5 bases and J dropped 0 bases, with 17 bases sitting between them. CDR3 length: 16 residues. The DNA of the CDR3 is TGTGCCAGCAGTAAAGAGTCTAGAGTCGGCTCCTACGAGCAGTACTTC. Protein: CASSKESRVGSYEQYF.

CDR3 in amino acids: CSVEAGHFIGETQYF. CDR3 in DNA: TGCAGCGTTGAAGCAGGGCATTTCATCGGAGAGACCCAGTACTTC. The V and J genes are TRBV29-1 and TRBJ2-5; D may be TRBD1 (5 bases). The germline CDR1 and CDR2 sequences are SQVTM and ANQGSEA. The length of the CDR3 is 15 residues. V shed 1 base and J shed 4 bases, with 16 bases lying between them.

The genes are TRBV29-1 and TRBJ2-7; no firm D call. The CDR3 is made up of 12 amino acids. V was cut by 5 bases and J by 0 bases, with 8 bases left in between. Germline assignment: CDR1 SQVTM and CDR2 ANQGSEA. The CDR3 DNA reads as TGCAGCGTTCGCTGGGGCTCCTACGAGCAGTACTTC. Amino acid sequence: CSVRWGSYEQYF.

This clone came up a few times. The chain recombines TRBV9 with TRBJ2-2; no clear D gene. Deletions cut 1 base from V and 5 bases from J, with 6 bases between. Germline V gene sequence: CDR1 SGDLS, CDR2 YYNGEE. This CDR3 spans 13 amino acids. The chain's CDR3 is CASSVWLTGELFF. The DNA of the CDR3 is TGTGCCAGCAGCGTATGGCTAACCGGGGAGCTGTTTTTT. Full variable domain (rest looked up from reference TRBV9 and TRBJ2-2): DSGVTQTPKHLITATGQRVTLRCSPRSGDLSVYWYQQSLDQGLQFLIQYYNGEERAKGNILERFSAQQFPDLHSELNLSSLELGDSALYFCASSVWLTGELFFGEGSRLTVL.

The rearrangement links TRBV6-5 to TRBJ2-7, with 7 bases identical to TRBD1. Germline loops: CDR1 MNHEY, CDR2 SVGAGI. The CDR3 covers 14 residues. The trim removed 6 bases at V and 6 bases at J, leaving 11 bases unmatched. In DNA form, the CDR3 reads TGTGCCAGCAGCCAAGGGGGCCTCAGTGGCGAGCAGTACTTC. Its translation: CASSQGGLSGEQYF.

The chain has TRBV5-4 and TRBJ2-1; weak D call: TRBD1 (6 bases). V lost 6 bases and J lost 4, with 14 bases in between. Germline V lookup: CDR1 SGHNT, CDR2 YYREEE (reference sequence). This CDR3 has 14 amino acids. DNA for the CDR3: TGTGCCAGCATCCGGGACACTGGTTACAATGAGCAGTTCTTC. Amino acid sequence: CASIRDTGYNEQFF.

The table lists this clone with a few counts. The CDR3, as DNA: TGTGCCAGCAGTGAGGCCCAGGGCCTGGGGACCATCTATGGCTACACCTTC. Translating gives CASSEAQGLGTIYGYTF. The gene calls are TRBV2 and TRBJ1-2; possible D gene TRBD1, 5 bases. Germline loops: CDR1 SNHLY, CDR2 FYNNEI. There are 17 residues in the CDR3. The V end was cut by 3 bases, the J end by 4 bases, with 21 bases between. Drawing the rest from reference TRBV2 and TRBJ1-2, the complete variable domain is EPEVTQTPSHQVTQMGQEVILRCVPISNHLYFYWYRQILGQKVEFLVSFYNNEISEKSEIFDDQFSVERPDGSNFTLKIRSTKLEDSAMYFCASSEAQGLGTIYGYTFGSGTRLTVV.

The rearrangement links TRBV9 to TRBJ2-5; 7 bases align to TRBD2. The CDR3 sequence is 15 residues long. Germline-derived CDR1 and CDR2 are SGDLS and YYNGEE. The ends lost 0 bases at V and 5 bases at J; junction bases unmatched: 7. The CDR3 here is CASSVGATSWETQYF. The CDR3 region has the DNA TGTGCCAGCAGCGTAGGGGCGACTAGCTGGGAGACCCAGTACTTC.

This clone was observed a handful of times. The chain is built from TRBV6-1 and TRBJ2-3; D is possibly TRBD1 (6 bases). Per the germline V gene, CDR1 is MNHNS and CDR2 is SASEGT. The CDR3 is 15 amino acids. The V end lost 3 bases, the J end lost 2 bases, and 12 bases lay between the germline ends. For the CDR3, the DNA is TGTGCCAGCAGTGATACAGGGCTCCACACAGATACGCAGTATTTT. Translating gives CASSDTGLHTDTQYF.

The chain links TRBV9 to TRBJ2-1, with D possibly TRBD1 on 6 matching bases. CDR1 and CDR2 from the germline V gene are SGDLS and YYNGEE. V lost 3 bases, J lost 8 bases, and 15 bases lay in between. This CDR3 has 14 residues. The CDR3 DNA is TGTGCCAGCAGCGCGACCCCAACAGGGCATGAGCAGTTCTTC. Its protein is CASSATPTGHEQFF. Together with reference TRBV9 and TRBJ2-1, the CDR3 gives the full variable domain: DSGVTQTPKHLITATGQRVTLRCSPRSGDLSVYWYQQSLDQGLQFLIQYYNGEERAKGNILERFSAQQFPDLHSELNLSSLELGDSALYFCASSATPTGHEQFFGPGTRLTVL.

CDR3 sequence (DNA): TGCGCCAGCAGCCAAGATCTCCCAATCTACCCAGATACGCAGTATTTT. Its protein is CASSQDLPIYPDTQYF. The chain uses TRBV4-3 and TRBJ2-3; D remains ambiguous. The V end was cut by 0 bases, the J end by 4 bases, with 14 bases between. The CDR3 loop spans 16 amino acids. Germline V gene data show CDR1 as LGHNA and CDR2 as YSLEER.

V usage is TRBV7-3 and J usage is TRBJ2-2, with D maybe TRBD1 (5 bases). This CDR3 contains 15 residues. V was clipped by 2 bases and J by 1 base, with 8 bases between them. CDR1 and CDR2 from the germline V gene are SGHTA and FQGTGA. The CDR3 DNA reads as TGTGCCAGCAGCTTACACGGACAGAACACCGGGGAGCTGTTTTTT. Protein sequence: CASSLHGQNTGELFF.

With regard to this clone: Other nucleotide sequences from this sample produce the same CDR3. This chain connects TRBV19 to TRBJ2-5; D is uncertain. Germline V CDR1 and CDR2: LNHDA, SQIVND (reference sequence). Deletions cut 3 bases from V and 1 base from J, with 6 bases between. CDR3 length: 13 residues. CDR3 in DNA: TGTGCCAGTAGTATTGGAAGCCAAGAGACCCAGTACTTC. Translation gives CASSIGSQETQYF.